What follows are 27 T cell receptor beta chains derived from one specimen sequenced in a study of tumor-infiltrating lymphocytes in localized non-small cell lung cancer. Clones were sequenced by immunoSEQ multiplex PCR, and TCRdb holds only the in-frame ones, with some missing. Of about 14,000 clones in the sample, under 70% were seen once. Input material: uninvolved lung tissue not adjacent to the tumor. The receptors shown here come from a human donor with non-small cell lung cancer.

This chain uses TRBV7-2 with TRBJ2-1; D is unresolved. Germline assignment: CDR1 SGHTA and CDR2 FQGNSA. The length of the CDR3 is 13 residues. V dropped 3 bases and J dropped 5 bases, with 8 bases sitting between them. CDR3: CASSLGFDNEQFF. The CDR3 coding sequence is TGTGCCAGCAGCTTGGGGTTTGACAATGAGCAGTTCTTC.

This chain joins TRBV12-5 and TRBJ2-5, with 8 bases fitting TRBD1. CDR1 LGHNT and CDR2 FRNRAP come from the germline V gene. The J segment lost 2 bases and the V segment lost 5 bases, leaving 7 bases of the junction unmatched. The length of the CDR3 is 15 residues. CDR3 in DNA: TGTGCTAGTGGTCCCGGGACAGGACTACAAGAGACCCAGTACTTC. Its translation is CASGPGTGLQETQYF.

This sequence joins TRBV5-1 and TRBJ2-7; a weak D match, TRBD1 (6 bases). Germline V gene lookup returns CDR1 SGHRS and CDR2 YFSETQ. The V gene lost 4 bases and the J gene lost 1 base, with 18 bases spanning the gap. CDR3 size: 16 residues. CDR3 bases: TGCGCCAGCAGCCCGTCGGACAGTGGGGTATCCTACGAGCAGTACTTC. Its protein product is CASSPSDSGVSYEQYF.

The V call is TRBV19, the J call TRBJ2-1; TRBD2 matches at 8 bases. The germline V gene encodes CDR1 LNHDA and CDR2 SQIVND (reference sequence). This CDR3 comprises 14 residues. Unmatched junction bases numbered 0, after V lost 4 bases and J lost 1 base. As DNA, the CDR3 is TGTGCCAGTAGTACGGGGGGGTCCTACAATGAGCAGTTCTTC. It specifies CASSTGGSYNEQFF.

The V and J genes are TRBV7-2 and TRBJ2-1; D not certain. The CDR3 runs to 15 residues. The V end was cut by 4 bases, the J end by 0 bases, with 10 bases between. CDR1 SGHTA and CDR2 FQGNSA come from the germline V gene. CDR3: CASSSSPSSYNEQFF. For the CDR3, the DNA is TGTGCCAGCAGCTCAAGCCCAAGCTCCTACAATGAGCAGTTCTTC.

This clone has only a few counts. The chain carries TRBV19 and TRBJ1-2; 8 nucleotides line up with TRBD1. Germline assignment: CDR1 LNHDA and CDR2 SQIVND (reference sequence). The ends lost 0 bases at V and 7 bases at J; junction bases unmatched: 7. There are 15 residues in the CDR3. The DNA for the CDR3 is TGTGCCAGTAGTATAGAAAACCAGGGGGCGTCTGGCTACACCTTC. Its protein product is CASSIENQGASGYTF.

On this clone: The junction departs from germline at one end; a sequencing error may be responsible. V gene TRBV25-1 combines with J gene TRBJ2-2; 7 nucleotides agree with TRBD1. The CDR3 is made up of 13 amino acids. Germline V gene sequence: CDR1 MGHDK, CDR2 SYGVNS. The CDR3 sequence: CASSDWGHRGAVF. The CDR3, as DNA: TGTGCCAGCAGTGATTGGGGGCACAGGGGAGCTGTTTTT.

The V and J genes are TRBV6-1 and TRBJ2-1; 11 bases are a match to TRBD1. Trimming at V came to 4 bases and at J to 4 bases, leaving 3 bases not matched to a gene. Germline CDR1 is MNHNS and CDR2 is SASEGT. The CDR3 covers 15 residues. This CDR3 reads CASSARDRGYNEQFF. DNA of the CDR3: TGTGCCAGCAGTGCCCGGGACAGGGGGTACAATGAGCAGTTCTTC.

This chain joins TRBV27 and TRBJ1-4; TRBD1 might be the D (5 bases). The V end lost 0 bases, the J end lost 0 bases, and 20 bases lay between the germline ends. From germline, CDR1 is MNHEY and CDR2 SMNVEV (reference sequence). This CDR3 comprises 20 residues. CDR3 sequence (DNA): TGTGCCAGCAGTTTATCTCCCCCGGCAGGGCAGCGATCAACTAATGAAAAACTGTTTTTT. This sequence encodes CASSLSPPAGQRSTNEKLFF.

The rearrangement uses TRBV19 and TRBJ1-5, with D possibly TRBD1 on 6 matching bases. V lost 4 bases, J lost 6 bases, and 13 bases lay in between. The CDR3 contains 14 residues. CDR1 and CDR2 (germline): LNHDA, SQIVND (reference sequence). CDR3: CASSTRGRGQPQHF. DNA of the CDR3: TGTGCCAGTAGTACCAGGGGTCGGGGTCAGCCCCAGCATTTT.

This clone appeared once. The V call is TRBV4-3, the J call TRBJ2-7; 8 nucleotides match TRBD1. Germline CDR1 is LGHNA and CDR2 is YSLEER. Germline trimming cut 0 bases from V and 4 bases from J; bases unmatched to any gene: 5. The CDR3 covers 15 residues. CDR3: CASSQDPGQGYEQYF. CDR3 nucleotide sequence: TGCGCCAGCAGCCAAGATCCCGGACAGGGATACGAGCAGTACTTC.

V gene TRBV19 combines with J gene TRBJ2-2, with 16 bases that match TRBD2. The length of the CDR3 is 17 residues. The junction had 1 base not matched to a gene; V was cut back by 6 bases and J by 0 bases. Germline lookup yields CDR1 LNHDA and CDR2 SQIVND (reference sequence). CDR3 sequence: CASSGTSGRANTGELFF. The CDR3 DNA sequence: TGTGCCAGTAGCGGGACTAGCGGGAGGGCGAACACCGGGGAGCTGTTTTTT.

This clone was seen more than once but under ten times. V usage is TRBV28 and J usage is TRBJ2-1, with D possibly called TRBD1 or TRBD2 (6 bases each). V lost 6 bases and J 3 bases, leaving 15 bases between the germline ends. The germline V gene encodes CDR1 MDHEN and CDR2 SYDVKM. CDR3 size: 15 residues. CDR3 in DNA: TGTGCCAGCAGCTGGGGGCAGGGACTCTACAATGAGCAGTTCTTC. This sequence encodes CASSWGQGLYNEQFF.

This clone was seen only a few times. The rearrangement joins TRBV19 to TRBJ2-7; no firm D call. Germline V gene lookup returns CDR1 LNHDA and CDR2 SQIVND (reference sequence). Trimming took 2 bases from V and 1 from J, leaving 6 bases between them. This CDR3 is built from 13 residues. CDR3 sequence reads: CASSIRLSYEQYF. The CDR3 region has the DNA TGTGCCAGTAGTATACGCCTGTCCTACGAGCAGTACTTC.

The CDR3 coding sequence is TGTGCCAGCAGCTTACCCCTCGACAGGCTGGAGACCCAGTACTTC. This codes for CASSLPLDRLETQYF. This chain connects TRBV7-9 to TRBJ2-5, with D possibly being TRBD1 (6 bases). The CDR3 length is 15 residues. The germline V gene has CDR1 SEHNR and CDR2 FQNEAQ (reference sequence). The germline V and J ends were trimmed by 2 bases and 5 bases, with 15 bases remaining between them.

In its sample, this clone was seen a few times. The chain has TRBV4-1 and TRBJ1-1; D is undetermined. This CDR3 is 15 amino acids long. Germline CDR1 and CDR2: MGHRA and YSYEKL. Trimming shortened V by 2 bases and J by 0 bases, and 10 bases separated the two germline ends. The DNA for the CDR3 is TGCGCCAGCAGCCAAAGGGAGGGAATGAACACTGAAGCTTTCTTT. This encodes CASSQREGMNTEAFF.

The chain combines TRBV7-9 with TRBJ2-7, with D unresolved. Deletions cut 0 bases from V and 3 bases from J, with 9 bases between. The CDR3 loop spans 14 amino acids. Germline loops: CDR1 SEHNR, CDR2 FQNEAQ (reference sequence). The DNA for the CDR3 is TGTGCCAGCAGCTTAGCCGGACGGAGCTACGAGCAGTACTTC. Translating it yields CASSLAGRSYEQYF.

The chain links TRBV19 to TRBJ2-1; TRBD1 matches at 7 bases. Germline CDR1 is LNHDA and CDR2 is SQIVND (reference sequence). V dropped 6 bases and J dropped 8; count of bases not matched to a gene: 25. The CDR3 is made up of 19 amino acids. This CDR3 is CASSSPDRPDRVGKDEQFF. The CDR3 coding sequence is TGTGCCAGTAGCTCCCCCGACCGACCAGACAGGGTCGGTAAGGATGAGCAGTTCTTC.

CDR3 residues: CASSLLTGTPGANVLTF. The CDR3 bases are TGTGCCAGCAGTCTACTAACCGGGACCCCTGGGGCCAACGTCCTGACTTTC. V usage is TRBV27 and J usage is TRBJ2-6; D may be TRBD1 or TRBD2 (5 bases each). Germline V gene lookup returns CDR1 MNHEY and CDR2 SMNVEV (reference sequence). The CDR3 is made up of 17 amino acids. Trimming pared 5 bases from V and 2 bases from J, leaving 16 bases between.

The table lists this clone with a count of one. J is TRBJ2-7 and V is TRBV4-1; D remains unclear. V was trimmed by 5 bases and J by 0 bases, leaving 11 bases between them. This CDR3 has 14 amino acids. The germline V gene has CDR1 MGHRA and CDR2 YSYEKL. CDR3 residues: CASSYNTGSYEQYF. As DNA, the CDR3 is TGCGCCAGCAGCTATAACACTGGCTCCTACGAGCAGTACTTC.

This clone was recorded a few times. The chain uses TRBV11-1 and TRBJ2-2, with D perhaps matching TRBD1 (5 bases). The CDR3 length is 15 residues. Trimming took off 4 bases at V and 3 bases at J, with 12 bases between the two ends. The V gene's germline CDR1 is SGHAT and CDR2 FQDESV (reference sequence). The CDR3 loop reads CASSSRQFDTGELFF. As DNA, the CDR3 is TGTGCCAGCAGCTCCCGACAGTTTGACACCGGGGAGCTGTTTTTT.

Note on this clone: A junction end diverges from the germline sequence, so it may reflect a read error. J is TRBJ1-5 and V is TRBV2, with no clear D. The CDR3 extends over 15 amino acids. Germline assignment: CDR1 SNHLY and CDR2 FYNNEI. The CDR3 DNA reads as TGTGCCATCAGTGAGGGTCGGAATAGCAATCAGCCCCAGCATTTT. As protein: CAISEGRNSNQPQHF.

The J gene is TRBJ2-3, the V gene TRBV15; D uncertain. Trimming removed 1 base from V and 6 bases from J, with 8 bases in between. The CDR3 totals 13 residues. The germline gives CDR1 LNHNV, CDR2 YYDKDF (reference sequence). In DNA form, the CDR3 reads TGTGCCACCAGCAGAGGGTACGCGGATACGCAGTATTTT. Its translation is CATSRGYADTQYF.

The chain couples TRBV7-2 to TRBJ1-6, with a tentative D call TRBD1 (5 bases). Trimming took 1 base from V and 7 from J, leaving 14 bases between them. This CDR3 has 16 residues. In germline, CDR1 is SGHTA, CDR2 FQGNSA. CDR3 nucleotides: TGTGCCAGCAGCTTAGGGGCGGCAGGGCGAAATTCACCCCTCCACTTT. Protein product: CASSLGAAGRNSPLHF.

The chain has TRBV30 and TRBJ1-5; D is unclear. The ends were cut back, 2 bases at V and 2 bases at J, with 7 bases in the middle. The germline gives CDR1 GTSNPN, CDR2 SVGIG (reference sequence). This CDR3 comprises 13 residues. This chain's CDR3 is CAWSPPGNQPQHF. DNA for the CDR3: TGTGCCTGGAGTCCACCAGGCAATCAGCCCCAGCATTTT.

V is TRBV2 and J is TRBJ1-5; 7 nucleotides line up with TRBD1. The CDR3 has 17 amino acids. The germline gives CDR1 SNHLY, CDR2 FYNNEI. V was pared by 5 bases and J by 7 bases, with 17 bases of the junction left unmatched. The CDR3 DNA follows: TGTGCCAGCAGTCCAGAACAGGGGAGCATATTCCTACAGCCCCAGCATTTT. This translates into CASSPEQGSIFLQPQHF.

The chain combines TRBV11-2 with TRBJ2-1; D might be TRBD2 (6 bases). The CDR3 runs 15 residues. CDR1 is SGHAT, CDR2 FQNNGV, per germline. The germline V and J ends were trimmed by 5 bases and 0 bases, with 11 bases remaining between them. The CDR3 spells CASSNRGNSYNEQFF. In DNA, the CDR3 is TGTGCCAGCAGCAATCGGGGGAACTCCTACAATGAGCAGTTCTTC. Supplemented by reference TRBV11-2 and TRBJ2-1, the full variable domain reads EAGVAQSPRYKIIEKRQSVAFWCNPISGHATLYWYQQILGQGPKLLIQFQNNGVVDDSQLPKDRFSAERLKGVDSTLKIQPAKLEDSAVYLCASSNRGNSYNEQFFGPGTRLTVL.